Following are 21 T cell receptor beta chains from one sample sequenced in a study of regulatory T cells in long-lasting Graves disease. The time point denotes: persistent/refractory GD, antithyroid drugs over 5 years with positive TRAb. Researchers made the TCR library from RNA that was extracted from PBMCs. Arm-PCR of CDR3 regions with iRepertoire HTBI primers generated TCR beta libraries. Each CDR3 protein gets one entry after TCRdb re-called the multiplex PCR reads with MiXCR. Here the sample spans approximately 500,000 distinct CDR3 sequences, 20% to 25% being singletons. The material sequenced was peripheral blood mononuclear cells (PBMCs), taken when the disease was refractory, from a patient treated with antithyroid drugs. The receptors were sampled from a female donor with Graves disease.

This clonotype was counted at least ten times. The chain carries TRBV6-5 and TRBJ1-3; D gene unclear. The V and J ends lost 4 bases and 6 bases respectively, with 10 bases between them. This CDR3 contains 13 residues. Germline V gene data show CDR1 as MNHEY and CDR2 as SVGAGI. CDR3 sequence reads: CASSSGGPNTIYF. For the CDR3, the DNA is TGTGCCAGCAGTTCAGGTGGTCCAAACACCATATATTTT.

J is TRBJ2-7 and V is TRBV7-9, with D perhaps matching TRBD2 (8 bases). The germline CDR1 and CDR2 sequences are SEHNR and FQNEAQ (reference sequence). The V end lost 5 bases, the J end lost 4 bases, and 24 bases lay between the germline ends. The length of the CDR3 is 17 residues. CDR3 coding DNA: TGTGCCAGCAGCCCGCCGGGGGGGGAGGGACAGCCTTACGAGCAGTACTTC. Residues: CASSPPGGEGQPYEQYF.

This clonotype was seen many times. The chain recombines TRBV6-5 with TRBJ1-1; D not certain. Germline V gene sequence: CDR1 MNHEY, CDR2 SVGAGI. The germline V and J ends were trimmed by 2 bases and 2 bases, with 9 bases remaining between them. The CDR3 loop spans 14 amino acids. CDR3 region: CASSYEALNTEAFF. CDR3 bases: TGTGCCAGCAGTTACGAGGCCTTAAACACTGAAGCTTTCTTT.

This clonotype came up many times. The chain carries TRBV12-3 or TRBV12-4 and TRBJ1-6, with 8 bases identical to TRBD1. This CDR3 is 16 amino acids long. Unmatched junction bases numbered 8, after V lost 0 bases and J lost 10 bases. The CDR3 loop is CASSLAEQGERSPLHF. CDR3 nucleotides: TGTGCCAGCAGTTTAGCCGAACAGGGGGAGAGGTCACCCCTCCACTTT.

The chain couples TRBV20-1 to TRBJ2-2; no firm D call. The V end lost 2 bases, the J end lost 6 bases, and 4 bases lay between the germline ends. The V gene's germline CDR1 is DFQATT and CDR2 SNEGSKA (reference sequence). The CDR3 runs to 11 residues. The CDR3 here is CSARKAGELFF. The CDR3 DNA reads as TGCAGTGCTAGAAAAGCCGGGGAGCTGTTTTTT.

The genes are TRBV5-8 and TRBJ2-5; TRBD2 might be the D (5 bases). V was cut by 3 bases and J by 5 bases, with 32 bases left in between. CDR1 is SGHTS, CDR2 YDEGEE, per germline. The CDR3 is 20 residues long. The CDR3 sequence: CASSSSPVLLTGTWLETQYF. The DNA for the CDR3 is TGTGCCAGCAGCTCATCCCCCGTTTTGCTTACGGGAACCTGGCTGGAGACCCAGTACTTC.

The gene calls are TRBV24-1 and TRBJ2-7, with unresolved D. Germline V CDR1 and CDR2: KGHDR, SFDVKD. This CDR3 comprises 15 residues. Trimming took 2 bases from V and 2 from J, leaving 12 bases between them. CDR3 coding DNA: TGTGCCACCAGTGATTCGAGGACGGCGGCCTACGAGCAGTACTTC. Protein: CATSDSRTAAYEQYF.

This clonotype turned up a few times. The DNA of the CDR3 is TGCGCCAGCAGCGCGGGACTAGCGGGAGCAGGCCAAGAGACCCAGTACTTC. This sequence encodes CASSAGLAGAGQETQYF. The chain carries TRBV5-1 and TRBJ2-5; TRBD2 aligns across 14 bases. V was pared by 4 bases and J by 1 base, with 6 bases of the junction left unmatched. CDR1 SGHRS and CDR2 YFSETQ come from the germline V gene. The CDR3 is 17 residues long.

This clonotype was detected a few times. One base away lies a much larger clone, so this may be a sequencing read error. CDR3 sequence (DNA): TGTGCCAGCAACGGACAGGGCACGAGCGAGCAGCACTTC. Its translation: CASNGQGTSEQHF. This sequence joins TRBV2 and TRBJ2-7; the match to TRBD1 covers 8 bases. This CDR3 contains 13 residues. Per the germline V gene, CDR1 is SNHLY and CDR2 is FYNNEI.

There are many counts of this clonotype. The chain has TRBV6-1 and TRBJ2-7, with TRBD2 matching 7 bases. Germline CDR1 reads MNHNS; CDR2 reads SASEGT. CDR3 size: 11 residues. V shed 7 bases, J shed 9 bases, and the junction held 6 bases outside the gene matches. This CDR3 is CASTNGGRQYF. The CDR3 DNA follows: TGTGCCAGCACCAACGGCGGGAGGCAGTACTTC.

The sample holds many counts of this clonotype. The rearrangement uses TRBV7-2 and TRBJ1-2, with D perhaps TRBD1 (5 bases). This CDR3 is built from 15 residues. V was shortened by 4 bases and J by 4 bases, with 16 bases between the two germline ends. Germline CDR1 and CDR2: SGHTA and FQGNSA. The chain's CDR3 is CASSWGQWGGYGYTF. The CDR3 DNA follows: TGTGCCAGCAGCTGGGGTCAATGGGGCGGCTATGGCTACACCTTC.

In this sample, this clonotype turned up many times. The genes are TRBV12-3 or TRBV12-4 and TRBJ1-5; D gene ambiguous. This CDR3 spans 14 amino acids. The V end lost 8 bases, the J end lost 3 bases, and 14 bases lay between the germline ends. CDR3 region: CASGTVNLNQPQHF. The CDR3 DNA reads TGTGCCAGCGGAACTGTTAACCTCAATCAGCCCCAGCATTTT.

The chain has TRBV18 and TRBJ1-2; 10 bases match TRBD1. Germline lookup yields CDR1 KGHSH and CDR2 LQKENI. V was pared by 3 bases and J by 5 bases, with 9 bases of the junction left unmatched. This CDR3 region has 16 residues. In DNA, the CDR3 is TGTGCCAGCTCACCGGTGGCGGGACAGGGGAATTATGGCTACACCTTC. Its protein product is CASSPVAGQGNYGYTF.

There are many counts of this clonotype. V gene TRBV7-9 combines with J gene TRBJ1-2; D is ambiguous. Germline V lookup: CDR1 SEHNR, CDR2 FQNEAQ (reference sequence). The CDR3 spans 16 residues. The V end was cut by 5 bases, the J end by 2 bases, with 18 bases between. The CDR3, as DNA: TGTGCCAGCAGCCGTGGAGTGGGAGGGCAGAACTATGGCTACACCTTC. Protein: CASSRGVGGQNYGYTF.

The chain links TRBV19 to TRBJ2-1; D remains unclear. The CDR3 extends over 17 amino acids. Trimming left V 6 bases short and J 8 bases short, with 26 bases between. Germline V gives CDR1 LNHDA, CDR2 SQIVND (reference sequence). CDR3 protein: CASSKFPALIGVYEQFF. The CDR3 DNA sequence: TGTGCCAGTAGCAAATTCCCCGCCCTGATTGGGGTCTATGAGCAGTTCTTC.

This clonotype was seen repeatedly, ten times or more. The chain has TRBV27 and TRBJ2-2; no clear D. Trimming took off 4 bases at V and 8 bases at J, with 11 bases between the two ends. This CDR3 has 13 amino acids. CDR1 is MNHEY and CDR2 is SMNVEV in the germline V gene (reference sequence). DNA for the CDR3: TGTGCCAGCAGTTCCCAACCGGTGGGGGAGCTGTTTTTT. Its protein product is CASSSQPVGELFF.

The chain couples TRBV28 to TRBJ2-1; D is possibly TRBD1 (6 bases). Per germline, CDR1 MDHEN and CDR2 SYDVKM. This CDR3 comprises 13 residues. The V gene lost 5 bases and the J gene lost 7 bases, with 12 bases spanning the gap. The CDR3 sequence is CASSVTGFNEQFF. CDR3 sequence (DNA): TGTGCCAGCAGTGTAACAGGGTTTAATGAGCAGTTCTTC.

V gene TRBV5-1 combines with J gene TRBJ2-1, with D possibly matching TRBD2 (5 bases). The V end was cut by 0 bases, the J end by 8 bases, with 6 bases between. The V gene's germline CDR1 is SGHRS and CDR2 YFSETQ. CDR3 size: 12 residues. CDR3 DNA: TGCGCCAGCAGCTTGGCCGGGGATGAGCAGTTCTTC. It is translated as CASSLAGDEQFF.

This clonotype has more than one count but fewer than ten. V is TRBV19 and J is TRBJ2-1, with D possibly matching TRBD2 (5 bases). Trimming took off 3 bases at V and 8 bases at J, with 14 bases between the two ends. Germline V gives CDR1 LNHDA, CDR2 SQIVND (reference sequence). CDR3 length equals 14 residues. CDR3 loop: CASSIMISADEQFF. The CDR3 DNA is TGTGCCAGTAGTATCATGATTAGCGCAGATGAGCAGTTCTTC. Using reference TRBV19 and TRBJ2-1 for the parts outside the CDR3, the full variable domain is DGGITQSPKYLFRKEGQNVTLSCEQNLNHDAMYWYRQDPGQGLRLIYYSQIVNDFQKGDIAEGYSVSREKKESFPLTVTSAQKNPTAFYLCASSIMISADEQFFGPGTRLTVL.

The sample holds many counts of this clonotype. The chain has TRBV10-3 and TRBJ1-2; D might be TRBD1 (6 bases). Per germline, CDR1 ENHRY and CDR2 SYGVKD. The CDR3 sequence is 13 residues long. V was shortened by 10 bases and J by 1 base, with 13 bases between the two germline ends. The CDR3 spells CASRQDRNYGYTF. In nucleotides, the CDR3 is TGTGCCAGCAGACAGGACCGTAACTATGGCTACACCTTC.

This clonotype was seen more than once but under ten times. The chain joins TRBV12-3 or TRBV12-4 to TRBJ2-1, with D perhaps being TRBD1 or TRBD2 (5 bases each). V lost 5 bases to trimming and J lost 12 bases, with 14 bases between them. The CDR3 runs to 12 residues. The CDR3 sequence is CASSPRGERQFF. DNA for the CDR3: TGTGCCAGCAGTCCGAGGGGTGAAAGGCAGTTCTTC.